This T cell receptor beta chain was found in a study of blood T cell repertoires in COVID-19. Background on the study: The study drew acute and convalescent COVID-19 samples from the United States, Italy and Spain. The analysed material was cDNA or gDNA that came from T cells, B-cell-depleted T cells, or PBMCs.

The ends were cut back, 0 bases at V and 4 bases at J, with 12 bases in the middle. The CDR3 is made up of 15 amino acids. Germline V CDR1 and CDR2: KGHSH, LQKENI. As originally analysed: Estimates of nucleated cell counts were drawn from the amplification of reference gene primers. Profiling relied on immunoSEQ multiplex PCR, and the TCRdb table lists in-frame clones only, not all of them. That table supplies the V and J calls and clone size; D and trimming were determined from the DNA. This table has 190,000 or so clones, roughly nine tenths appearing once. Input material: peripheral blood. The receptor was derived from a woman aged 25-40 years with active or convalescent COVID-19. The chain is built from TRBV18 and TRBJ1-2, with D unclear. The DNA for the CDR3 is TGTGCCAGCTCACCACCCGTGCTTATGCGCTATGGCTACACCTTC. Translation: CASSPPVLMRYGYTF.